This T cell receptor (beta chain) was obtained from a study of tumor-infiltrating lymphocytes in oesophageal squamous cell carcinoma. TCRdb called the PCR reads again in MiXCR, with one record for every CDR3 protein. The sample holds about 10,000 distinct CDR3 sequences, approximately 61% seen once. This CDR3 spans 16 amino acids. Looked up from germline, CDR1 is SGHRS and CDR2 is YFSETQ. V shed 2 bases, J shed 5 bases, and the junction held 3 bases outside the gene matches. This clonotype was seen many times. The J gene is TRBJ2-1, the V gene TRBV5-1, with TRBD2 matching over 14 bases. This TCR derives from a female donor with esophageal squamous cell carcinoma. Sequencing was performed on esophageal tumor tissue. The CDR3 protein is CASSFRTSGGNNEQFF. DNA for the CDR3: TGCGCCAGCAGCTTTCGGACTAGCGGGGGGAACAATGAGCAGTTCTTC. Drawing the rest from reference TRBV5-1 and TRBJ2-1, the complete variable domain is KAGVTQTPRYLIKTRGQQVTLSCSPISGHRSVSWYQQTPGQGLQFLFEYFSETQRNKGNFPGRFSGRQFSNSRSEMNVSTLELGDSALYLCASSFRTSGGNNEQFFGPGTRLTVL.